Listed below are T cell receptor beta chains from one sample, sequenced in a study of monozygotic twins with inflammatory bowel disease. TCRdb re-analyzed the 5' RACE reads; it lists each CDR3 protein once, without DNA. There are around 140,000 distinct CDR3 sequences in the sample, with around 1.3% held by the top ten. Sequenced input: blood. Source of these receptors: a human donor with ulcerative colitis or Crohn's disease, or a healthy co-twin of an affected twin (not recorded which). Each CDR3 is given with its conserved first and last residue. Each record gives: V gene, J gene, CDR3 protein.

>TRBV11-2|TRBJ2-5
CASSSELAGGGPQETQYF
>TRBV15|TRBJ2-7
CATSVTGNHEQYF
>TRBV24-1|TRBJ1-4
CATIKYRAANEKLFF
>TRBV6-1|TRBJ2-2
CASSAKSTPGELFF
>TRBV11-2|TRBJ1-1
CASRYLQLRNTEAFF
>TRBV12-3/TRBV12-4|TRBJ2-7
CASSPASAGVYEQYF
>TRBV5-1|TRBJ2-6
CAITGLAGGDPGANVLTF
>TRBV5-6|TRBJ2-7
CASSLGGLSWTSSYEQYF
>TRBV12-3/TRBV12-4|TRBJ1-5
CASSLVRGEPQHF
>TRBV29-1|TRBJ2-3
CSVARTDTQYF
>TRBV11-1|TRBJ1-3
CASSGYKAAIDRADGNTIYF
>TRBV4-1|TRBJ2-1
CASSQDGTGNEQFF
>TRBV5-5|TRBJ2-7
CASSLGPTDTAYEQYF
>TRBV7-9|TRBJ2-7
CASSIRGGSYEQYF
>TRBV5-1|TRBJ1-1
CASSTRVENTEAFF
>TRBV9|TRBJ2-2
CASEGSPNTGELFF
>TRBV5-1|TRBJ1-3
CASSLAGQGISGNTIYF
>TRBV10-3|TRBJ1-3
CAIAGTPSGNTIYF
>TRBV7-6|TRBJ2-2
CASATESNTGELFF
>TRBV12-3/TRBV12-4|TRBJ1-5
CASRWDRGVQPQHF
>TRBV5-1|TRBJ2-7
CASSPGSTRVTYEQYF
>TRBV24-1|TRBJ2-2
CATSQGDKKTGELFF
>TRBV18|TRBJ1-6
CASSPIPPGQGGEANSPLHF
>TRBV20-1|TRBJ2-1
CSATAGVLNEQFF
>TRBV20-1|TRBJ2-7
CSARPGGREYEQYF
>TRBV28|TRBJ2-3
CASSFRTSTDTQYF
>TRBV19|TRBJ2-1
CASSMGGGGDEQFF
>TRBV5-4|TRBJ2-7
CASSLGGSVSYEQYF
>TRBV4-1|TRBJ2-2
CASSLGTSGRNTGELFF
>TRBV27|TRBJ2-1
CASSLVGGAYNYNEQFF
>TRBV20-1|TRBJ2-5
CSARDSAGGGKTQYF
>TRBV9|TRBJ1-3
CASSPLDSAGNTIYF
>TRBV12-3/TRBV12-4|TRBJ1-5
CASSLQRYSNQPQHF
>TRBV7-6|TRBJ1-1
CASSSQGFTEAFF
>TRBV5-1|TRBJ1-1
CASSPGTMNTEAFF
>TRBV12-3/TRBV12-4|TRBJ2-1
CASSAGLGADEQFF
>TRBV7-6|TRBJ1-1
CASSPGARTEAFF